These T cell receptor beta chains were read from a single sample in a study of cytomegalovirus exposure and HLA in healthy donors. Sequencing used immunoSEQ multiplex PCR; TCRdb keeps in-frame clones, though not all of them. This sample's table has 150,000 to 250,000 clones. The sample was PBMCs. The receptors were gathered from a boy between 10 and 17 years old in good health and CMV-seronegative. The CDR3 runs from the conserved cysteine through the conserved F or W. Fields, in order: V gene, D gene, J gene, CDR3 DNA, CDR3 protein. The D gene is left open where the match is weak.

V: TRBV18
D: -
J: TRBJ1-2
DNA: TGTGCCAGCTCAGGGGGACACCCTAACTATGGCTACACCTTC
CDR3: CASSGGHPNYGYTF

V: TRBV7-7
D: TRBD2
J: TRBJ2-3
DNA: TGTGCCAGCAGCTTACGGGGGGGCAACACAGATACGCAGTATTTT
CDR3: CASSLRGGNTDTQYF

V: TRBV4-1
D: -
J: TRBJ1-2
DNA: TGCGCCAGCAGCCAAGTAAGAGGAGCGTCTAACTATGGCTACACCTTC
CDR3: CASSQVRGASNYGYTF

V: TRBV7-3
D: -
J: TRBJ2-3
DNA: TGTGCCAGCTCAAGGGGGGGACTGGTAGGAGATACGCAGTATTTT
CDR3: CASSRGGLVGDTQYF

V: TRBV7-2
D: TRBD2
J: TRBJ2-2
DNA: TGTGCCAGCAGCCAGGAGGTGCCGGGACTAGCTGATTTCCGGGAGCTGTTTTTT
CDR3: CASSQEVPGLADFRELFF

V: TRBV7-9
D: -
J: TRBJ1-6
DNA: TGTGCCAGCAGCTTAGGGCAGATTAAGGGGCCCCTCCACTTT
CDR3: CASSLGQIKGPLHF

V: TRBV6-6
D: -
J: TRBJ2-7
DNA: TGTGCCAGCGGTCAACAGACCTACGAGCAGTACTTC
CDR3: CASGQQTYEQYF

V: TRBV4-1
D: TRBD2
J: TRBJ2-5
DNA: TGCGCCAGCAGCCAAGATAGGCTAGCGGGGGGGCCGATCGGGAGCCGGACCCAGTACTTC
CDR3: CASSQDRLAGGPIGSRTQYF

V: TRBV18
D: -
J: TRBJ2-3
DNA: TGTGCCAGCTCCCCATCCGGGACTAGCACAGATACGCAGTATTTT
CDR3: CASSPSGTSTDTQYF

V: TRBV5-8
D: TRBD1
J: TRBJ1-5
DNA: TGTGCCAGCAGCCTCGGACAGGGACTATCAAATCAGCCCCAGCATTTT
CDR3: CASSLGQGLSNQPQHF

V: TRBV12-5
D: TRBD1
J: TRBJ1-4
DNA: TGTGCTAGTGGTTTGGTAGTATTAGGGGGCGGAGAAAAACTGTTTTTT
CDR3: CASGLVVLGGGEKLFF